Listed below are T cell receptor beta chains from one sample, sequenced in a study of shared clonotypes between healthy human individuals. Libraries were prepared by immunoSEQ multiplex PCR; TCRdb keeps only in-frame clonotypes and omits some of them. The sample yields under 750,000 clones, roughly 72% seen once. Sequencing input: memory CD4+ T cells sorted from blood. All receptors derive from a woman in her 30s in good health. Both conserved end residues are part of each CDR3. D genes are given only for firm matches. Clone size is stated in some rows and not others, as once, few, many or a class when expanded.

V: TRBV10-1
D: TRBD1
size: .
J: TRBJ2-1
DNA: TGCGCCAGCAGCGGACAGGCTATGTCTGATGAGCAGTTCTTC
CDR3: CASSGQAMSDEQFF

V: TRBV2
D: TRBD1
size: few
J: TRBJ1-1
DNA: TGTGCCACCTCCGGGACAGGGACCACTGAAGCTTTCTTT
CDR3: CATSGTGTTEAFF

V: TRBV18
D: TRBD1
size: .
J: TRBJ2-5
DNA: TGTGCCAGCTCACCACGGGACAGGGAGGCCCACTTC
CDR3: CASSPRDREAHF

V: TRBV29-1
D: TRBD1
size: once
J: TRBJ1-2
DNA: TGCAGCGTCCAAAAGCTCGGACAGGGGGGCGTAAGATATGGCTACACCTTC
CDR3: CSVQKLGQGGVRYGYTF

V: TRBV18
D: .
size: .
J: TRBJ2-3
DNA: TGTGCCAGCTCACGATTCGCTTTAATAGTCACAGATACGCAGTATTTT
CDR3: CASSRFALIVTDTQYF

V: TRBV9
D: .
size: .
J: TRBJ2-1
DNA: TGTGCCAGCAGCTCCTTAGGGGGAGGGACCTACAATGAGCAGTTCTTC
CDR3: CASSSLGGGTYNEQFF

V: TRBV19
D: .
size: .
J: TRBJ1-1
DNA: TGTGCCAGTAGTATTTGGGTATCGGGCGCAGGGGCCAAGAACACTGAAGCTTTCTTT
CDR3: CASSIWVSGAGAKNTEAFF

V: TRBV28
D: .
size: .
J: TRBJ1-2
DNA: TGTGCCAGCAGTTTAGTTGGGGAGCATCCGCCCTATGGCTACACCTTC
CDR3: CASSLVGEHPPYGYTF

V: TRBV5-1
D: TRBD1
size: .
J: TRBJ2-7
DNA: TGCGCCAGCAGCCCCGGGACAGCCGGCAACGAGCAGTACTTC
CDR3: CASSPGTAGNEQYF

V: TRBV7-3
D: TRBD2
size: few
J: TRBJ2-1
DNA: TGTGCCAGCGGCGAACCGGGAGGTATCCATGAGCAGTTCTTC
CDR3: CASGEPGGIHEQFF

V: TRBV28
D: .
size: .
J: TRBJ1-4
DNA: TGTGCCAGCAGACCCTATCCCCCAACTAATGAAAAACTGTTTTTT
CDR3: CASRPYPPTNEKLFF

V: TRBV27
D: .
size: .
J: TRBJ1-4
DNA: TGTGCCAGCAGTCCCTCTACGCAGGGGGAAAAACTGTTTTTT
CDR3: CASSPSTQGEKLFF

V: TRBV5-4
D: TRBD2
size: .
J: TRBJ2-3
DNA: TGTGCCAGCAGCCTTCGGACTAGCGGGAGGGCAGATACGCAGTATTTT
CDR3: CASSLRTSGRADTQYF

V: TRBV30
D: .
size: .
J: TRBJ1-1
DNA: TGTGCCTGGAGTGTTCAGGGCCCCACTGAAGCTTTCTTT
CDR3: CAWSVQGPTEAFF

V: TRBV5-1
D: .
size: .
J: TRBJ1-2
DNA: TGCGCCAGCAGCTACGGTAGCGAGTATGGCTACACCTTC
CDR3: CASSYGSEYGYTF

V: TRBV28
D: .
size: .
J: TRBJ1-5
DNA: TGTGCCAGCAGTTTATGGGCAGACTTTAGCAATCAGCCCCAGCATTTT
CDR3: CASSLWADFSNQPQHF

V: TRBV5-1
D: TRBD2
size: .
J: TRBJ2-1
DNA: TGCGCCAGCAGCTTGGGGACTAGCGGTATTGCGCAGTTCTTC
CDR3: CASSLGTSGIAQFF

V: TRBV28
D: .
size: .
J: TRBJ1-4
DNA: TGTGCCAGCAGACCCGGTTATAGTGAAAAACTGTTTTTT
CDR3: CASRPGYSEKLFF

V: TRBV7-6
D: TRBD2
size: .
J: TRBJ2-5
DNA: TGTGCCAGCAGCTTAGTGGGTATTAGCGGGACGGAGACCCAGTACTTC
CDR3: CASSLVGISGTETQYF

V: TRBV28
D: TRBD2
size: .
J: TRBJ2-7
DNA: TGTGCCAGCAGTTCGGGGACTAGCGGGAAGTACGAGCAGTACTTC
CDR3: CASSSGTSGKYEQYF

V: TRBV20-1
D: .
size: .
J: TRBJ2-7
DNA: TGCAGTGCTAGGGGATACGAGCAGTACTTC
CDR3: CSARGYEQYF

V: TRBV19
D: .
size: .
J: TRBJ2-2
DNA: TGTGCCAGTAACAAAGAGAACACCGGGGAGCTGTTTTTT
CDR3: CASNKENTGELFF

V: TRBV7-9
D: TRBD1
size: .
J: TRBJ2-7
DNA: TGTGCCAGCAGCCCATGGACAGGGGAGGGAGAAGAGCAGTACTTC
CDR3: CASSPWTGEGEEQYF

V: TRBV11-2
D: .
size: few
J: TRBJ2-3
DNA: TGTGCCAGCAGCTCTCGACTAGACGATACGCAGTATTTT
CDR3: CASSSRLDDTQYF

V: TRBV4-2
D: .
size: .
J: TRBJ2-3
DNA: TGTGCCAGCAGCCAAGGACAGCCGCAGGGAGATACGCAGTATTTT
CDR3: CASSQGQPQGDTQYF

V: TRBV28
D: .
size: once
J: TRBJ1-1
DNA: TGTGCCAGCAGTTTGGTAGCTGGGGTCACTGAAGCTTTCTTT
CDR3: CASSLVAGVTEAFF

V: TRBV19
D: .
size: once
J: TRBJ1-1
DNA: TGTGCCACCCTCACAGCGGGGCGGATTGAAGCTTTCTTT
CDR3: CATLTAGRIEAFF

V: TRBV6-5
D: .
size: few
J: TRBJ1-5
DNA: TGTGCCAGCAGTTACGGGAGGGAGTCTCAGCCCCAGCATTTT
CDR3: CASSYGRESQPQHF

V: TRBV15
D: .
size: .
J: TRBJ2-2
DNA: TGTGCCATCAGCAGGTGGGGGACCGGGGAGCTGTTTTTT
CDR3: CAISRWGTGELFF

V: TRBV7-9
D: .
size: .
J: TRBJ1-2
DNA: TGTGCCAGCAGCTTAGCCGGGGATAACTATGGCTACACCTTC
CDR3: CASSLAGDNYGYTF

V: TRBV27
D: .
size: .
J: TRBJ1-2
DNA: TGTGCCAGCCGAGGGGGGGCATATATTGGCTACACCTTC
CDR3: CASRGGAYIGYTF

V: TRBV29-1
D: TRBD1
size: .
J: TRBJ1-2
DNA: TGCAGCGTCGCGGGACAGGGGGCGCTTGGCTACACCTTC
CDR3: CSVAGQGALGYTF

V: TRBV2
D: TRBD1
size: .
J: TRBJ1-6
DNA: TGTGCCAGCAGTGACGTGGGACAGGGAGGCTCACCCCTCCACTTT
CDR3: CASSDVGQGGSPLHF

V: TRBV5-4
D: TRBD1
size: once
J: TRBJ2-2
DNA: TGTGCCAGCAGCTTGGAGGGGGCAAGGGTCGTCACCGGGGAGCTGTTTTTT
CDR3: CASSLEGARVVTGELFF

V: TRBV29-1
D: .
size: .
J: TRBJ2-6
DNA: TGCAGCGGCGTTGGGGTTGGGGGGGCCAACGTCCTGACTTTC
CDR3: CSGVGVGGANVLTF

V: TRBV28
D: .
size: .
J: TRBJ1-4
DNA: TGTGCCAGCAGTTTATCGAAACAGGGCTTTAGGGGAAAACTGTTTTTT
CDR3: CASSLSKQGFRGKLFF

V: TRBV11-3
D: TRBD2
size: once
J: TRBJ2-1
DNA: TGTGCCAGCAGCGGGACTAGCGGGACTGAGCAGTTCTTC
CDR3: CASSGTSGTEQFF

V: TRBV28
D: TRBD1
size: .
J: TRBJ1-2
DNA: TGTGCCAGCAGTCCGGGACAGGCCACGGGCTACACCTTC
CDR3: CASSPGQATGYTF

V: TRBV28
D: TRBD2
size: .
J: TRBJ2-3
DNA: TGTGCCAGCAGTCCAGCCGGGACTAGCGGGTTTCTAGATACGCAGTATTTT
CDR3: CASSPAGTSGFLDTQYF

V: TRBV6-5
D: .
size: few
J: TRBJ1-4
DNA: TGTGCCAGCAGTTACTCGATGGAGGGCGTTCGCGAAAAACTGTTTTTT
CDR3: CASSYSMEGVREKLFF

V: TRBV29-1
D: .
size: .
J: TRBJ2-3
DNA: TGCAGCGTTGAAGCGGCTAGCAGCACAGATACGCAGTATTTT
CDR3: CSVEAASSTDTQYF

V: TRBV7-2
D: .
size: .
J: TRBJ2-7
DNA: TGTGCCAGCAGCTTAGAGGTCGGGCAGTACTTC
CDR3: CASSLEVGQYF

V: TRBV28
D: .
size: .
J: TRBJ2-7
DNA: TGTGCCAGCAGTACGGGCGGGACAGCGCGGGAGCAGTACTTC
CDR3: CASSTGGTAREQYF

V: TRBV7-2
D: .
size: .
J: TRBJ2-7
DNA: TGTGCCAGCAGCTTAGATGCCATATCCGGGTACGAGCAGTACTTC
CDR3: CASSLDAISGYEQYF

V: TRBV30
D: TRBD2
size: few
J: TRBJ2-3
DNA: TGTGCCTGGAGTGTGGGGGAGACTAGCGGGAGGGATACGCAGTATTTT
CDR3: CAWSVGETSGRDTQYF

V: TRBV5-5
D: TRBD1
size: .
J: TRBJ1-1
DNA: TGTGCCAGCAGCTACGACAGGGGCGACACTGAAGCTTTCTTT
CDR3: CASSYDRGDTEAFF

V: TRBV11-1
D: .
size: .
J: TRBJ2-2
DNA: TGTGCCAGCAGCTTACAGCTGGATCCGAACACCGGGGAGCTGTTTTTT
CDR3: CASSLQLDPNTGELFF

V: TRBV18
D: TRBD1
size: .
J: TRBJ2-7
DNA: TGTGCCAGCTCACTCCAACAGGGGGCGCGGGACGAGCAGTACTTC
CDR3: CASSLQQGARDEQYF

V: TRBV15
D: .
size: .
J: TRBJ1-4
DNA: TGTGCCACCAGCAGAGGGGACGTTGACGGGGAAAAACTGTTTTTT
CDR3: CATSRGDVDGEKLFF

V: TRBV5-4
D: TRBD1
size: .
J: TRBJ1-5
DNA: TGTGCCAGCAGCCAGGGACAGAGCCAGCCCCAGCATTTT
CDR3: CASSQGQSQPQHF

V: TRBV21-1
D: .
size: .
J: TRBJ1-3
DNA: TGTGCCAGCAGTCTGCCGTTACAACACGCACGAAACACCATATATTTT
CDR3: CASSLPLQHARNTIYF

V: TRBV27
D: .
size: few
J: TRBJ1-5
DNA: TGTGCCAGCAGTTTCGCGGGAAGTAAGCAGCCCCAGCATTTT
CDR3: CASSFAGSKQPQHF

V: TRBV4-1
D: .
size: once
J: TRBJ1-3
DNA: TGCGCCAGCAGCCAAGATCAAGGGGCGTATGGAAACACCATATATTTT
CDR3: CASSQDQGAYGNTIYF

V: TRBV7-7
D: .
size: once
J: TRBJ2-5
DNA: TGTGCCAGCAGGTTAAGCGTGTCCTCGGAGACCCAGTACTTC
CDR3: CASRLSVSSETQYF

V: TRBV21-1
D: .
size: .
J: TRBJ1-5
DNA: TGTGCCAGCAGCAAAGTAGTCTCAGGGGCTAGCAATCAGCCCCAGCATTTT
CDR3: CASSKVVSGASNQPQHF

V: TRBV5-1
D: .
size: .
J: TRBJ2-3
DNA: TGCGCCAGCAGCTCAGGGGACAGCACAGATACGCAGTATTTT
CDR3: CASSSGDSTDTQYF